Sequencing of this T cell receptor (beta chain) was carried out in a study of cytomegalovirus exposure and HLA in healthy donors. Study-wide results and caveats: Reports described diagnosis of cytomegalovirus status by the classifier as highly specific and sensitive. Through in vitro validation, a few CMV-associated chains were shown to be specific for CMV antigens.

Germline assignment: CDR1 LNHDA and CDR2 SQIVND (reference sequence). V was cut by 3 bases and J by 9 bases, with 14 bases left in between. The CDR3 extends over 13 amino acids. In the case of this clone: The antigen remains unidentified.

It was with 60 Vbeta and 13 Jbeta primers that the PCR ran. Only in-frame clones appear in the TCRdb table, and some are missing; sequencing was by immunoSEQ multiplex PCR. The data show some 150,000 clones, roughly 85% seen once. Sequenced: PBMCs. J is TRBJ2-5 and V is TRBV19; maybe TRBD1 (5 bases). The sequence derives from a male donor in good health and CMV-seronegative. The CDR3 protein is CASSMSLEGAQYF. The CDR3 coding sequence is TGTGCCAGTAGTATGAGTCTTGAAGGGGCCCAGTACTTC.